One and the same sample provided the 15 T cell receptor beta chains below, sequenced in a study of T cell responses to AZD1222 COVID-19 vaccine. TCRdb's copy holds only in-frame clones and misses some; the assay was immunoSEQ multiplex PCR. The sample lists some 130,000 clones; roughly 92% were seen once. The sample in question was peripheral blood, obtained on day 0 of AZD1222 vaccination. Receptors were obtained from an adult in good health.

The chain recombines TRBV5-3 with TRBJ1-1; possible D gene TRBD1, 5 bases. TRBV5-3 is known as an ORF, though its function is uncertain. V was clipped by 0 bases and J by 0 bases, with 15 bases between them. The CDR3 is 17 residues long. The CDR3 loop reads CARSLVRRGPLNTEAFF. For the CDR3, the DNA is TGTGCCAGAAGCTTGGTTAGACGGGGCCCCCTGAACACTGAAGCTTTCTTT.

The chain joins TRBV19 to TRBJ1-1; D gene ambiguous. The germline V gene has CDR1 LNHDA and CDR2 SQIVND (reference sequence). Trimming shortened V by 4 bases and J by 2 bases, and 5 bases separated the two germline ends. The CDR3 sequence is 12 residues long. CDR3 region: CASSNLNTEAFF. CDR3 sequence (DNA): TGTGCCAGTAGTAACCTAAACACTGAAGCTTTCTTT.

CDR3 amino acids: CASSFGGSYGYTF. CDR3 sequence (DNA): TGTGCCAGCAGCTTCGGGGGCAGCTATGGCTACACCTTC. The chain carries TRBV7-9 and TRBJ1-2, with D possibly matching TRBD1 (6 bases). The CDR3 extends over 13 amino acids. The germline V gene has CDR1 SEHNR and CDR2 FQNEAQ (reference sequence). V dropped 3 bases and J dropped 4 bases, with 9 bases sitting between them. Full variable domain (remainder filled in from reference TRBV7-9 and TRBJ1-2): DTGVSQNPRHKITKRGQNVTFRCDPISEHNRLYWYRQTLGQGPEFLTYFQNEAQLEKSRLLSDRFSAERPKGSFSTLEIQRTEQGDSAMYLCASSFGGSYGYTFGSGTRLTVV.

In this sample, this clone turned up a few times. The chain uses TRBV14 and TRBJ2-6; TRBD1 might be the D (5 bases). CDR1 is SGHDN, CDR2 FVKESK, per germline. V lost 4 bases, J lost 12 bases, and 10 bases lay in between. The CDR3 totals 12 residues. The CDR3 spells CASSPSGFVLTF. CDR3 sequence (DNA): TGTGCCAGCAGCCCTTCAGGGTTCGTCCTGACTTTC. The whole variable domain, filled in from reference TRBV14 and TRBJ2-6, reads EAGVTQFPSHSVIEKGQTVTLRCDPISGHDNLYWYRRVMGKEIKFLLHFVKESKQDESGMPNNRFLAERTGGTYSTLKVQPAELEDSGVYFCASSPSGFVLTFGAGSRLTVL.

The chain joins TRBV7-3 to TRBJ2-7, with D tentatively TRBD1 or TRBD2 (5 bases each). Trimming cost V 9 bases and J 1 base, with 13 bases left between them. This CDR3 has 13 amino acids. Germline V gene data show CDR1 as SGHTA and CDR2 as FQGTGA. CDR3 coding DNA: TGTGCCAGTGCTAGGGGACCTTCCTACGAGCAGTACTTC. Residues: CASARGPSYEQYF. Full variable domain (rest looked up from reference TRBV7-3 and TRBJ2-7): GAGVSQTPSNKVTEKGKYVELRCDPISGHTALYWYRQSLGQGPEFLIYFQGTGAADDSGLPNDRFFAVRPEGSVSTLKIQRTERGDSAVYLCASARGPSYEQYFGPGTRLTVT.

This clone was seen only once. The J gene is TRBJ2-5, the V gene TRBV18; D is possibly TRBD1 or TRBD2 (5 bases each). The CDR3 contains 15 residues. Trimming cost V 3 bases and J 5 bases, with 16 bases left between them. Germline-derived CDR1 and CDR2 are KGHSH and LQKENI. The CDR3 is CASSPSSGRGETQYF. CDR3 DNA sequence: TGTGCCAGCTCACCGTCATCAGGGCGCGGGGAGACCCAGTACTTC. Based on the CDR3 plus reference TRBV18 and TRBJ2-5, the full variable domain is NAGVMQNPRHLVRRRGQEARLRCSPMKGHSHVYWYRQLPEEGLKFMVYLQKENIIDESGMPKERFSAEFPKEGPSILRIQQVVRGDSAAYFCASSPSSGRGETQYFGPGTRLLVL.

This chain links TRBV30 with TRBJ1-4; unclear D gene. From germline, CDR1 is GTSNPN and CDR2 SVGIG (reference sequence). This CDR3 has 14 residues. The V gene lost 6 bases and the J gene lost 7 bases, with 18 bases spanning the gap. The CDR3 coding sequence is TGTGCCTGCTGCGGACGGCTAAGGGTTGAAAAACTGTTTTTT. Translating it yields CACCGRLRVEKLFF. Together with reference TRBV30 and TRBJ1-4, the CDR3 gives the full variable domain: SQTIHQWPATLVQPVGSPLSLECTVEGTSNPNLYWYRQAAGRGLQLLFYSVGIGQISSEVPQNLSASRPQDRQFILSSKKLLLSDSGFYLCACCGRLRVEKLFFGSGTQLSVL.

The CDR3 DNA is TGTGCCAGCAGGCGGACAGGGGGCGGTTACAATGAAAAACTGTTTTTT. This encodes CASRRTGGGYNEKLFF. The rearrangement links TRBV27 to TRBJ1-4; 11 positions agree with TRBD1. The J segment lost 5 bases and the V segment lost 6 bases, leaving 8 bases of the junction unmatched. CDR3 length: 16 residues. Germline CDR1 and CDR2: MNHEY and SMNVEV (reference sequence). Filled out from reference TRBV27 and TRBJ1-4, the complete variable domain reads EAQVTQNPRYLITVTGKKLTVTCSQNMNHEYMSWYRQDPGLGLRQIYYSMNVEVTDKGDVPEGYKVSRKEKRNFPLILESPSPNQTSLYFCASRRTGGGYNEKLFFGSGTQLSVL.

The V call is TRBV5-6, the J call TRBJ2-7, with no clear D. The CDR3 is 14 amino acids. CDR1 is SGHDT, CDR2 YYEEEE, per germline. V was trimmed by 4 bases and J by 0 bases, leaving 11 bases between them. CDR3 in DNA: TGTGCCAGCAGCGTGACGGTGACCTCCTACGAGCAGTACTTC. Translating it yields CASSVTVTSYEQYF.

The J gene is TRBJ2-7, the V gene TRBV9, with 8 bases matching TRBD2. Germline V lookup: CDR1 SGDLS, CDR2 YYNGEE. V shed 4 bases and J 0 bases; nucleotides not matched to a gene: 6. This CDR3 comprises 15 residues. The chain's CDR3 is CASSLGGTSSYEQYF. The DNA for the CDR3 is TGTGCCAGCAGCCTAGGGGGGACTAGCTCCTACGAGCAGTACTTC.

The CDR3 region is CASSLLAGSYGYTF. The CDR3 nucleotides are TGTGCCAGCAGCCTCCTGGCAGGGAGCTATGGCTACACCTTC. The rearrangement uses TRBV7-2 and TRBJ1-2; TRBD1 might be the D (5 bases). Deletions cut 5 bases from V and 4 bases from J, with 14 bases between. The CDR3 runs 14 residues. The germline gives CDR1 SGHTA, CDR2 FQGNSA.

The chain joins TRBV7-9 to TRBJ2-3; D is ambiguous. Germline V CDR1 and CDR2: SEHNR, FQNEAQ (reference sequence). The CDR3 covers 13 residues. Trimming stripped 5 bases from V and 4 bases from J, with 10 bases between. CDR3 nucleotides: TGTGCCAGCAGCCCCGTCGCGGCAGATACGCAGTATTTT. Protein product: CASSPVAADTQYF.

This clone was counted once. The chain couples TRBV5-1 to TRBJ1-1, with 7 positions matching TRBD1. Germline trimming cut 1 base from V and 8 bases from J; bases unmatched to any gene: 5. This CDR3 contains 13 residues. The V gene's germline CDR1 is SGHRS and CDR2 YFSETQ. The CDR3, as DNA: TGCGCCAGCAGCTTGCAGGGGGGCCGAGAAGCTTTCTTT. It yields the protein CASSLQGGREAFF.

This clone was seen only once. The chain has TRBV15 and TRBJ2-1, with D possibly TRBD1 on 6 matching bases. Germline CDR1 is LNHNV and CDR2 is YYDKDF (reference sequence). The germline V and J ends were trimmed by 2 bases and 5 bases, with 19 bases remaining between them. The CDR3 length is 17 residues. The CDR3 region is CATSRTSTGIRNNEQFF. The DNA for the CDR3 is TGTGCCACCAGCAGAACCTCCACAGGGATCCGAAACAATGAGCAGTTCTTC. The full variable domain, in which reference TRBV15 and TRBJ2-1 provide the parts outside the CDR3, is DAMVIQNPRYQVTQFGKPVTLSCSQTLNHNVMYWYQQKSSQAPKLLFHYYDKDFNNEADTPDNFQSRRPNTSFCFLDIRSPGLGDTAMYLCATSRTSTGIRNNEQFFGPGTRLTVL.

The chain joins TRBV15 to TRBJ1-2; no clear D. Germline assignment: CDR1 LNHNV and CDR2 YYDKDF (reference sequence). CDR3 length equals 13 residues. V shed 1 base and J shed 2 bases, with 5 bases lying between them. CDR3 DNA sequence: TGTGCCACCAGCAGAGGGAGAAACTATGGCTACACCTTC. It is translated as CATSRGRNYGYTF.